These 30 T cell receptor beta chains came from one sample sequenced in a study of T cells in Graves' hyperthyroidism and ophthalmopathy (dated by TCRdb to between 2018 and 2021). The library was obtained by multiplex PCR. The instrument given in TCRdb is Illumina HiSeq 2000. Amplification of TCR beta CDR3 regions was carried out from RNA transcripts. The first round of RT-PCR for the TCR CDR3 was performed with the HTBI primer set and the Qiagen OneStep RT-PCR kit. The public reads were quality trimmed at Q25 with fastp and then assembled into clones with MiXCR by TCRdb, keeping productive beta chains. Identical CDR3 proteins give one entry, which carries the most common genes and DNA. This sample gives around 620,000 distinct CDR3 sequences in total; approximately 44% of them show up just once. Under 20% of the sample belongs to the ten largest clones. Material for sequencing was peripheral blood or thyroid tissue (not recorded which). These receptors came from an adult woman with Graves' disease, either hyperthyroidism or ophthalmopathy (not recorded which).

There are many counts of this clonotype. The chain employs TRBV7-9 and TRBJ2-7; 11 bases agree with TRBD2. The CDR3 runs to 18 residues. V lost 3 bases, J lost 0 bases, and 10 bases stayed unmatched. CDR1 is SEHNR and CDR2 is FQNEAQ in the germline V gene (reference sequence). The CDR3 DNA sequence: TGTGCCAGCAGCTTCGGGCTAGCGGGAGGCCTGAGCTCCTACGAGCAGTACTTC. Translated, it gives CASSFGLAGGLSSYEQYF.

This clonotype was picked up a small number of times. V is TRBV11-2 and J is TRBJ2-7; TRBD2 agrees at 8 bases. This CDR3 contains 15 residues. The junction had 7 bases not matched to a gene; V was cut back by 6 bases and J by 0 bases. Germline V lookup: CDR1 SGHAT, CDR2 FQNNGV. The CDR3 here is CASRNPGGASYEQYF. The CDR3 coding sequence is TGTGCCAGCAGAAATCCGGGGGGGGCCTCCTACGAGCAGTACTTC.

This clonotype was detected ten times or more. The chain combines TRBV9 with TRBJ1-2, with a weak D call TRBD1 (5 bases). The length of the CDR3 is 14 residues. The germline V gene has CDR1 SGDLS and CDR2 YYNGEE. Trimming shortened V by 5 bases and J by 1 base, and 12 bases separated the two germline ends. DNA of the CDR3: TGTGCCAGCAGTCCTGGGGACCGTAACTATGGCTACACCTTC. Translation: CASSPGDRNYGYTF.

About this clonotype itself: The junction shows a germline mismatch at one end, possibly a read error. The chain employs TRBV7-9 and TRBJ2-7, with TRBD1 identical over 9 bases. Germline values: CDR1 SEHNR, CDR2 FQNEAQ (reference sequence). The CDR3 has 15 amino acids. DNA of the CDR3: TGCGCCAGCACACCGGACAGGGGTAACTCCTACGAGCAGTACTTC. Translated, it gives CASTPDRGNSYEQYF.

There are many counts of this clonotype. As DNA, the CDR3 is TGTGCCAGTAGTATAGAGACTAGTTACGAGCAGTACTTC. This translates into CASSIETSYEQYF. The rearrangement uses TRBV19 and TRBJ2-7, with D possibly being TRBD2 (6 bases). The CDR3 loop spans 13 amino acids. V lost 0 bases to trimming and J lost 4 bases, with 7 bases between them. Germline V gene sequence: CDR1 LNHDA, CDR2 SQIVND (reference sequence). The whole variable domain, remainder taken from reference TRBV19 and TRBJ2-7, is DGGITQSPKYLFRKEGQNVTLSCEQNLNHDAMYWYRQDPGQGLRLIYYSQIVNDFQKGDIAEGYSVSREKKESFPLTVTSAQKNPTAFYLCASSIETSYEQYFGPGTRLTVT.

The chain employs TRBV2 and TRBJ2-2; weak D call: TRBD2 (6 bases). This CDR3 region has 14 residues. V shed 2 bases and J shed 5 bases, with 9 bases lying between them. The germline gives CDR1 SNHLY, CDR2 FYNNEI. CDR3 DNA: TGTGCCAGCAGTGAACTAGCGAGGACCGGGGAGCTGTTTTTT. Translating gives CASSELARTGELFF. Drawing the rest from reference TRBV2 and TRBJ2-2, the complete variable domain is EPEVTQTPSHQVTQMGQEVILRCVPISNHLYFYWYRQILGQKVEFLVSFYNNEISEKSEIFDDQFSVERPDGSNFTLKIRSTKLEDSAMYFCASSELARTGELFFGEGSRLTVL.

The chain uses TRBV7-9 and TRBJ1-4; D might be TRBD1 (6 bases). The CDR3 consists of 13 residues. V was clipped by 5 bases and J by 6 bases, with 10 bases between them. The germline gives CDR1 SEHNR, CDR2 FQNEAQ (reference sequence). CDR3 residues: CASSIGQHEKLFF. The DNA for the CDR3 is TGTGCCAGCAGCATCGGACAGCATGAAAAACTGTTTTTT.

The genes are TRBV10-1 and TRBJ1-4; no firm D call. From germline, CDR1 is WNHNN and CDR2 SYGVQD (reference sequence). V was shortened by 6 bases and J by 10 bases, with 15 bases between the two germline ends. The CDR3 runs to 13 residues. The CDR3: CASSASRSGKLFF. The CDR3 DNA reads as TGCGCCAGCAGCGCCTCACGGTCCGGAAAACTGTTTTTT.

The CDR3: CATSDPGRHEAFF. In DNA, the CDR3 is TGTGCCACCAGTGATCCCGGGAGACATGAAGCTTTCTTT. The genes are TRBV24-1 and TRBJ1-1; D gene ambiguous. V gave up 3 bases and J gave up 7 bases, with 11 bases separating them. CDR3 length: 13 residues. Germline-derived CDR1 and CDR2 are KGHDR and SFDVKD.

This rearrangement joins TRBV24-1 to TRBJ1-2; D perhaps matches TRBD1 (5 bases). V was trimmed by 2 bases and J by 2 bases, leaving 5 bases between them. Germline lookup yields CDR1 KGHDR and CDR2 SFDVKD. This CDR3 comprises 13 residues. In DNA, the CDR3 is TGTGCCACCAGTGATTGGGGGAACTATGGCTACACCTTC. It translates to CATSDWGNYGYTF.

The rearrangement joins TRBV24-1 to TRBJ2-5, with a tentative D call TRBD1 (6 bases). The germline CDR1 and CDR2 sequences are KGHDR and SFDVKD. The CDR3 has 15 amino acids. Trimming removed 2 bases at V and 1 base at J, with 10 bases between. The CDR3 region is CATSDSRGTQETQYF. In DNA, the CDR3 is TGTGCCACCAGTGATTCTAGGGGGACCCAAGAGACCCAGTACTTC.

Notes on this clonotype: The junction departs from germline at one end; a sequencing error may be responsible. The gene calls are TRBV15 and TRBJ2-7, with D possibly being TRBD1 (5 bases). Germline CDR1 reads LNHNV; CDR2 reads YYDKDF (reference sequence). The length of the CDR3 is 14 residues. CDR3 protein: CATSRDWGPYEQYF. CDR3 nucleotide sequence: TGTGCCACCAGTAGAGATTGGGGCCCCTACGAGCAGTACTTC. Together with reference TRBV15 and TRBJ2-7, the CDR3 gives the full variable domain: DAMVIQNPRYQVTQFGKPVTLSCSQTLNHNVMYWYQQKSSQAPKLLFHYYDKDFNNEADTPDNFQSRRPNTSFCFLDIRSPGLGDTAMYLCATSRDWGPYEQYFGPGTRLTVT.

The V call is TRBV2, the J call TRBJ2-7; a weak D match, TRBD1 (5 bases). The CDR3 loop spans 13 amino acids. V was shortened by 4 bases and J by 3 bases, with 10 bases between the two germline ends. Germline CDR1 and CDR2: SNHLY and FYNNEI. The chain's CDR3 is CASSGQSYYEQYF. CDR3 nucleotide sequence: TGTGCCAGCAGTGGACAGTCGTACTACGAGCAGTACTTC.

In the case of this clonotype: A junction end diverges from the germline sequence, so it may reflect a read error. The chain carries TRBV10-3 and TRBJ2-6; the D gene could be TRBD1 or TRBD2 (6 bases each). The CDR3 is 11 amino acids. The germline V gene encodes CDR1 ENHRY and CDR2 SYGVKD. CDR3 sequence reads: CASRGANVLTF. The DNA for the CDR3 is TGTGCCTCGAGGGGGGCAAACGTCCTGACTTTC.

In its sample, this clonotype was seen many times. This chain links TRBV6-1 with TRBJ2-5; D is undetermined. V shed 9 bases and J shed 0 bases, with 17 bases lying between them. The CDR3 spans 15 residues. CDR1 is MNHNS, CDR2 SASEGT, per germline. The CDR3 region has the DNA TGTGCCAGACCGGTTTCTTCTGGGGACCAAGAGACCCAGTACTTC. The encoded protein is CARPVSSGDQETQYF.

This clonotype was counted many times. The V call is TRBV7-2, the J call TRBJ2-5, with D possibly TRBD2 on 5 matching bases. Germline-derived CDR1 and CDR2 are SGHTA and FQGNSA. CDR3 length: 14 amino acids. Trimming removed 7 bases from V and 5 bases from J, with 17 bases in between. The CDR3 spells CASTPDPGGETQYF. DNA of the CDR3: TGTGCCAGCACCCCGGACCCCGGCGGGGAGACCCAGTACTTC.

CDR3 nucleotide sequence: TGCGCCAGCAAATGGGACGTCGGGAGGGACGAGCAGTACTTC. Protein sequence: CASKWDVGRDEQYF. The V call is TRBV5-1, the J call TRBJ2-7; 8 nucleotides match TRBD2. The J segment lost 5 bases and the V segment lost 6 bases, leaving 10 bases of the junction unmatched. The CDR3 loop spans 14 amino acids. Per germline, CDR1 SGHRS and CDR2 YFSETQ.

The chain joins TRBV20-1 to TRBJ2-5; 7 nucleotides match TRBD1. The CDR3 totals 14 residues. Germline V gene sequence: CDR1 DFQATT, CDR2 SNEGSKA (reference sequence). The J segment lost 4 bases and the V segment lost 3 bases, leaving 8 bases of the junction unmatched. This CDR3 is CSASAGAGGETQYF. The DNA of the CDR3 is TGCAGTGCTAGTGCCGGGGCAGGGGGAGAGACCCAGTACTTC.

This clonotype was seen ten or more times. V gene TRBV29-1 combines with J gene TRBJ2-5; TRBD1 is a possible D gene (6 bases). This CDR3 region has 14 residues. In germline, CDR1 is SQVTM, CDR2 ANQGSEA. Trimming shortened V by 2 bases and J by 3 bases, and 13 bases separated the two germline ends. The CDR3 DNA reads TGCAGCGTTGAACCGGGACACCTCGAAGAGACCCAGTACTTC. Its translation is CSVEPGHLEETQYF.

This clonotype appeared once. V is TRBV5-1 and J is TRBJ1-4; unclear D gene. V was cut by 3 bases and J by 6 bases, with 9 bases left in between. The CDR3 spans 13 residues. Germline V gene sequence: CDR1 SGHRS, CDR2 YFSETQ. CDR3 protein: CASSWEWDEKLFF. In DNA, the CDR3 is TGCGCCAGCAGCTGGGAGTGGGATGAAAAACTGTTTTTT. The full variable domain, in which reference TRBV5-1 and TRBJ1-4 provide the parts outside the CDR3, is KAGVTQTPRYLIKTRGQQVTLSCSPISGHRSVSWYQQTPGQGLQFLFEYFSETQRNKGNFPGRFSGRQFSNSRSEMNVSTLELGDSALYLCASSWEWDEKLFFGSGTQLSVL.

Many counts were recorded for this clonotype. The chain recombines TRBV5-1 with TRBJ2-7, with 7 bases identical to TRBD1. Trimming took 7 bases from V and 3 from J; bases not matched to a gene: 4. Per the germline V gene, CDR1 is SGHRS and CDR2 is YFSETQ. The CDR3 runs to 12 residues. CDR3 DNA: TGCGCCAGCGGGGACAGATACTACGAGCAGTACTTC. Translating it yields CASGDRYYEQYF.

The chain carries TRBV7-2 and TRBJ1-1; D unresolved. Germline CDR1 and CDR2: SGHTA and FQGNSA. Deletions cut 5 bases from V and 4 bases from J, with 11 bases between. This CDR3 is built from 13 residues. The CDR3: CASSATWGTEAFF. In nucleotides, the CDR3 is TGTGCCAGCAGCGCTACTTGGGGCACTGAAGCTTTCTTT.

This clonotype was recorded a few times. The chain carries TRBV20-1 and TRBJ1-3; the D is unclear. Germline CDR1 DFQATT, CDR2 SNEGSKA (reference sequence). This CDR3 region has 15 residues. The V end was cut by 4 bases, the J end by 8 bases, with 21 bases between. The CDR3 region is CSATYAANYGYTIYF. The CDR3 nucleotides are TGCAGTGCTACGTATGCAGCTAACTATGGCTACACCATATATTTT.

This clonotype was counted only a few times. The chain combines TRBV5-1 with TRBJ1-6; D gene unclear. Germline CDR1 reads SGHRS; CDR2 reads YFSETQ. CDR3 length: 12 residues. Trimming removed 5 bases at V and 8 bases at J, with 8 bases between. In DNA form, the CDR3 reads TGCGCCAGCAGTGGGGAGGATTCACCCCTCCACTTT. Its translation is CASSGEDSPLHF.

The rearrangement joins TRBV15 to TRBJ2-5, with TRBD2 identical over 8 bases. Per germline, CDR1 LNHNV and CDR2 YYDKDF (reference sequence). V was pared by 0 bases and J by 5 bases, with 11 bases of the junction left unmatched. This CDR3 comprises 17 residues. CDR3 region: CATSRDLIGRAGETQYF. CDR3 sequence (DNA): TGTGCCACCAGCAGAGATTTGATCGGGAGGGCAGGGGAGACCCAGTACTTC.

V gene TRBV5-1 combines with J gene TRBJ2-5, with unresolved D. The CDR3 totals 15 residues. Trimming stripped 4 bases from V and 2 bases from J, with 15 bases between. CDR1 SGHRS and CDR2 YFSETQ come from the germline V gene. CDR3: CASSTDGSLQETQYF. In nucleotides, the CDR3 is TGCGCCAGCAGCACGGACGGGTCCCTACAAGAGACCCAGTACTTC. The whole variable domain, filled in from reference TRBV5-1 and TRBJ2-5, reads KAGVTQTPRYLIKTRGQQVTLSCSPISGHRSVSWYQQTPGQGLQFLFEYFSETQRNKGNFPGRFSGRQFSNSRSEMNVSTLELGDSALYLCASSTDGSLQETQYFGPGTRLLVL.

This clonotype was observed at least ten times. The chain uses TRBV7-9 and TRBJ1-6; tentatively, D is TRBD1 (6 bases). Trimming pared 10 bases from V and 6 bases from J, leaving 19 bases between. The CDR3 consists of 15 residues. Germline values: CDR1 SEHNR, CDR2 FQNEAQ (reference sequence). The CDR3 DNA is TGTGCCATACCACAGGGAAGTTGGGGTAATTCACCCCTCCACTTT. Translating gives CAIPQGSWGNSPLHF.

The chain combines TRBV10-3 with TRBJ2-5; 7 positions agree with TRBD1. Germline trimming cut 11 bases from V and 11 bases from J; bases unmatched to any gene: 11. The CDR3 spans 11 residues. CDR1 is ENHRY, CDR2 SYGVKD, per germline. CDR3 sequence reads: CAVSGTENQYF. The DNA of the CDR3 is TGTGCCGTTTCCGGGACAGAGAATCAGTACTTC.

The table lists this clonotype with a few counts. V gene TRBV7-9 combines with J gene TRBJ2-7; 7 bases map to TRBD2. The CDR3 is 12 amino acids. From germline, CDR1 is SEHNR and CDR2 FQNEAQ (reference sequence). Trimming took 5 bases from V and 10 from J; bases not matched to a gene: 8. The CDR3 bases are TGTGCCAGCAGCCCCGGGGGGTGGGGTCAGTACTTC. This sequence encodes CASSPGGWGQYF.

This clonotype has a count of ten or more. This chain connects TRBV5-6 to TRBJ1-2; TRBD1 matches at 7 bases. Germline loops: CDR1 SGHDT, CDR2 YYEEEE. V was clipped by 4 bases and J by 8 bases; unmatched bases: 8. This CDR3 contains 13 residues. The CDR3 loop is CASSLTGEVGYTF. The CDR3 bases are TGTGCCAGCAGCCTAACAGGGGAGGTGGGCTACACCTTC.